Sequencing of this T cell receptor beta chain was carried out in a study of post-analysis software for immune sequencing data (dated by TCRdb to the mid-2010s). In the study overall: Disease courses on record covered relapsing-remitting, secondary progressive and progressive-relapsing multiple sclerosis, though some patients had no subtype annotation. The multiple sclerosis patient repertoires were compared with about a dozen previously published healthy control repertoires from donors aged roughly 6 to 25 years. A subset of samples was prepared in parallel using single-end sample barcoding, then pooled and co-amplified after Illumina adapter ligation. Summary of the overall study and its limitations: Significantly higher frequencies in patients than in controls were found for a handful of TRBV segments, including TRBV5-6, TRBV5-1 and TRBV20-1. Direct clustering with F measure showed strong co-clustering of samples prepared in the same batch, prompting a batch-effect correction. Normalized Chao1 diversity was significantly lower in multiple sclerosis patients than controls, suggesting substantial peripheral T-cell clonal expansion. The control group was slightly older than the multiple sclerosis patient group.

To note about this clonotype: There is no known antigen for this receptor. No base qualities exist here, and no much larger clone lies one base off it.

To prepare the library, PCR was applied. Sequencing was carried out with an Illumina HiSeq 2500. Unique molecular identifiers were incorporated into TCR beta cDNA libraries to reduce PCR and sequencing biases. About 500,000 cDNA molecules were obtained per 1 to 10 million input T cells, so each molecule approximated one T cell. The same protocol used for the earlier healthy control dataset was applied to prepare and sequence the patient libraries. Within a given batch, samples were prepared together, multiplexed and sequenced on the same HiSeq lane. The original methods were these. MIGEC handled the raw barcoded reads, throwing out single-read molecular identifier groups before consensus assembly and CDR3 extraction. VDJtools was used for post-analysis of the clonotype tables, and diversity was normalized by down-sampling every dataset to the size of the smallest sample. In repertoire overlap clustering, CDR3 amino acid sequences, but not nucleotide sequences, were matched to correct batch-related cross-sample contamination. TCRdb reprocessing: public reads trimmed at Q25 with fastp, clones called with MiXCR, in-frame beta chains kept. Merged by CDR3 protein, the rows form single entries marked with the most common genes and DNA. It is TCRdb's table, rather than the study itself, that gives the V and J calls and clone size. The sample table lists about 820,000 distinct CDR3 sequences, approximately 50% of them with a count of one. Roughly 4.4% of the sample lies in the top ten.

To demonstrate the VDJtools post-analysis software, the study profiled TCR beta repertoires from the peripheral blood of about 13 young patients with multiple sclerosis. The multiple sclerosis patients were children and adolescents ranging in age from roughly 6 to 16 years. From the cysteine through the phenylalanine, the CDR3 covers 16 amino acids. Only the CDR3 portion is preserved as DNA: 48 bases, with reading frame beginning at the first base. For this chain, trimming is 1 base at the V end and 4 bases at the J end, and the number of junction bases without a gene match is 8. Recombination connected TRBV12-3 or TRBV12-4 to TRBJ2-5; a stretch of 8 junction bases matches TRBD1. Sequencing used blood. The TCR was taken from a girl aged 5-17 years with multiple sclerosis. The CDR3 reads CASSLGTGRFGETQYF. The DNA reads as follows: TGTGCCAGCAGTTTAGGGACAGGGCGGTTTGGAGAGACCCAGTACTTC.